These 31 T cell receptor beta chains were sequenced from one sample in a study of response to subunit inactivated influenza vaccine (dated by TCRdb to 2016 to 2018). The library was obtained by RT-PCR. Sequencing instrument: Illumina HiSeq 2500. TCRdb trimmed the raw reads at Q25, called clones with MiXCR and kept productive beta chains. Every CDR3 protein is listed once, alongside the most common genes and DNA of its rows. This sample has roughly 540,000 distinct CDR3 sequences in its table, and under 30% of those were observed once. Together, the top ten hold around 2.8% of the sample. Separately, the same data were catalogued under a study of T cells expressing NK-cell markers. That second report states: 5'RACE template switching, by which a universal primer site and unique molecular identifiers were added, was used to make TCR beta cDNA libraries.

The input for sequencing was CD4+ T cells sorted from PBMCs, taken approximately 12 days after vaccination. Receptors were obtained from a man aged 50-60 years who received an inactivated influenza vaccine. Donor details come from another sample of the same person, matched by shared clones.

About this clonotype itself: The conserved final phenylalanine or tryptophan is absent from the CDR3, which likely points to a read error. V and J are TRBV5-6 and TRBJ2-7; no clear D gene. The CDR3 has 15 residues. Germline V CDR1 and CDR2: SGHDT, YYEEEE. V lost 1 base, J lost 2 bases, and 13 bases lay in between. The CDR3 reads CASSLNWDKTYEQYL. The CDR3, as DNA: TGTGCCAGCAGCTTGAACTGGGATAAGACCTACGAGCAGTACCTC.

The gene calls are TRBV30 and TRBJ1-5, with a weak D call TRBD1 (6 bases). V dropped 3 bases and J dropped 3 bases, with 9 bases sitting between them. Germline V gives CDR1 GTSNPN, CDR2 SVGIG (reference sequence). The CDR3 has 13 amino acids. This CDR3 is CAWSRDNNQPQHF. CDR3 nucleotide sequence: TGTGCCTGGAGCCGGGACAACAATCAGCCCCAGCATTTT.

The table lists this clonotype with a few counts. The V and J genes are TRBV11-2 and TRBJ2-1; D gene ambiguous. This CDR3 spans 13 amino acids. V was cut by 5 bases and J by 7 bases, with 12 bases left in between. Germline CDR1 reads SGHAT; CDR2 reads FQNNGV. CDR3 sequence (DNA): TGTGCCAGCAGCCGTACTAAGAGGAATGAGCAGTTCTTC. Protein: CASSRTKRNEQFF.

This clonotype showed up just a few times. This sequence joins TRBV7-2 and TRBJ1-6, with unresolved D. Trimming stripped 4 bases from V and 6 bases from J, with 13 bases between. This CDR3 is 15 amino acids long. Germline V CDR1 and CDR2: SGHTA, FQGNSA. DNA of the CDR3: TGTGCCAGCAGCTCCGACTCCGCAACTAATTCACCCCTCCACTTT. It encodes CASSSDSATNSPLHF.

This clonotype was detected only a few times. This rearrangement joins TRBV12-3 or TRBV12-4 to TRBJ1-6; D is unresolved. CDR3 length equals 15 residues. V was clipped by 7 bases and J by 10 bases, with 20 bases between them. This CDR3 is CASTVGGRGASPLHF. The CDR3 nucleotides read TGTGCCAGCACCGTCGGCGGCAGAGGAGCGTCACCCCTCCACTTT.

The genes are TRBV12-3 or TRBV12-4 and TRBJ1-1; D unresolved. V dropped 0 bases and J dropped 2 bases, with 7 bases sitting between them. CDR3 length: 14 amino acids. The CDR3 here is CASSLATFNTEAFF. CDR3 nucleotides: TGTGCCAGCAGTTTAGCGACATTTAACACTGAAGCTTTCTTT.

This clonotype was counted a few times. The CDR3 loop is CSALDTRLAGDEQYF. The CDR3 DNA is TGCAGTGCTTTGGACACTCGACTAGCGGGAGACGAGCAGTACTTC. This chain links TRBV20-1 with TRBJ2-7; TRBD2 matches at 12 bases. J gave up 5 bases and V 5 bases, and 10 bases lay outside the gene matches. The CDR3 is made up of 15 amino acids. In germline, CDR1 is DFQATT, CDR2 SNEGSKA (reference sequence).

This rearrangement joins TRBV10-3 to TRBJ2-1; TRBD1 might be the D (6 bases). This CDR3 has 13 residues. V lost 1 base, J lost 7 bases, and 8 bases lay in between. CDR1 is ENHRY and CDR2 is SYGVKD in the germline V gene. CDR3 protein: CAISELQGNEQFF. Written as DNA, the CDR3 is TGTGCCATCAGTGAGTTACAGGGTAATGAGCAGTTCTTC.

This clonotype came up many times. This chain uses TRBV20-1 with TRBJ2-3; a possible D gene is TRBD2 (5 bases). The V and J ends lost 3 bases and 4 bases respectively, with 8 bases between them. The germline gives CDR1 DFQATT, CDR2 SNEGSKA (reference sequence). This CDR3 has 12 amino acids. Here the CDR3 reads CSASQAADTQYF. CDR3 nucleotides: TGCAGTGCTAGCCAAGCGGCAGATACGCAGTATTTT.

This clonotype has more than one count but fewer than ten. This sequence joins TRBV6-1 and TRBJ1-6; tentative D call: TRBD1 (6 bases). CDR3 length equals 16 residues. V gave up 5 bases and J gave up 6 bases, with 17 bases separating them. The germline V gene has CDR1 MNHNS and CDR2 SASEGT. CDR3 bases: TGTGCCAGCAGTATCACGGGGGCAGGCGGTAATTCACCCCTCCACTTT. Translated: CASSITGAGGNSPLHF.

This clonotype has ten or more counts. The chain employs TRBV6-2 or TRBV6-3 and TRBJ1-5; D remains ambiguous. The CDR3 consists of 16 residues. V lost 7 bases and J lost 2, with 18 bases in between. The germline CDR1 and CDR2 sequences are MNHEY and SVGEGT. CDR3 residues: CASKQGEGVGNQPQHF. CDR3 nucleotide sequence: TGTGCCAGCAAACAAGGAGAGGGCGTCGGCAATCAGCCCCAGCATTTT.

This chain connects TRBV19 to TRBJ1-5; D perhaps matches TRBD1 (6 bases). The germline CDR1 and CDR2 sequences are LNHDA and SQIVND (reference sequence). The CDR3 sequence is 16 residues long. Trimming stripped 3 bases from V and 0 bases from J, with 12 bases between. The CDR3 region has the DNA TGTGCCAGTAGTATCCAGACAGGAATTAGCAATCAGCCCCAGCATTTT. Amino acids: CASSIQTGISNQPQHF.

A single count supports this clonotype. The CDR3 protein is CSARDSTGAVNYGYTF. The CDR3 DNA reads as TGCAGTGCTAGAGATTCTACAGGGGCGGTAAACTATGGCTACACCTTC. V and J are TRBV20-1 and TRBJ1-2; TRBD1 agrees at 7 bases. The CDR3 length is 16 residues. Germline V CDR1 and CDR2: DFQATT, SNEGSKA (reference sequence). V dropped 0 bases and J dropped 2; count of bases not matched to a gene: 9.

The chain uses TRBV5-1 and TRBJ2-7; D is unclear. The ends were cut back, 1 base at V and 5 bases at J, with 13 bases in the middle. The length of the CDR3 is 14 residues. From germline, CDR1 is SGHRS and CDR2 YFSETQ. The CDR3 DNA follows: TGCGCCAGCAGCTTGACAAACTTTGAAAACGAGCAGTACTTC. Its protein is CASSLTNFENEQYF. Full variable domain (outside the CDR3, taken from reference TRBV5-1 and TRBJ2-7): KAGVTQTPRYLIKTRGQQVTLSCSPISGHRSVSWYQQTPGQGLQFLFEYFSETQRNKGNFPGRFSGRQFSNSRSEMNVSTLELGDSALYLCASSLTNFENEQYFGPGTRLTVT.

This clonotype occurred a few times. The gene calls are TRBV12-3 or TRBV12-4 and TRBJ1-3, with D tentatively TRBD1 (5 bases). CDR3 length equals 16 residues. V was shortened by 6 bases and J by 0 bases, with 15 bases between the two germline ends. CDR3 sequence reads: CASSTEQARSGNTIYF. The CDR3 nucleotides read TGTGCCAGCAGCACCGAACAGGCGCGCTCTGGAAACACCATATATTTT.

This chain joins TRBV5-1 and TRBJ2-2; 7 bases are a match to TRBD2. CDR3 length: 16 amino acids. V lost 1 base, J lost 3 bases, and 6 bases stayed unmatched. Germline loops: CDR1 SGHRS, CDR2 YFSETQ. The CDR3 sequence: CASSLRLARDTGELFF. The CDR3, as DNA: TGCGCCAGCAGCTTGAGACTAGCTCGGGACACCGGGGAGCTGTTTTTT. The entire variable domain, with the rest obtained from reference TRBV5-1 and TRBJ2-2, is as follows: KAGVTQTPRYLIKTRGQQVTLSCSPISGHRSVSWYQQTPGQGLQFLFEYFSETQRNKGNFPGRFSGRQFSNSRSEMNVSTLELGDSALYLCASSLRLARDTGELFFGEGSRLTVL.

In its sample, this clonotype was seen a few times. The gene calls are TRBV5-1 and TRBJ2-2, with 7 positions matching TRBD2. CDR3 length equals 17 residues. CDR1 is SGHRS and CDR2 is YFSETQ in the germline V gene. V shed 2 bases, J shed 8 bases, and the junction held 15 bases outside the gene matches. CDR3 DNA sequence: TGCGCCAGCAGCTTATGGATCGGGACTAACACCGGAGGGGAGCTGTTTTTT. This codes for CASSLWIGTNTGGELFF.

This clonotype was seen ten or more times. The J gene is TRBJ2-2, the V gene TRBV4-3; D remains unclear. The germline CDR1 and CDR2 sequences are LGHNA and YSLEER. Trimming stripped 0 bases from V and 4 bases from J, with 9 bases between. This CDR3 comprises 15 residues. Here the CDR3 reads CASSQDPFGTGELFF. The CDR3 coding sequence is TGCGCCAGCAGCCAAGATCCCTTCGGCACCGGGGAGCTGTTTTTT.

Only a few counts were recorded for this clonotype. CDR3 sequence: CASSAWTGGSQPQHF. The DNA for the CDR3 is TGTGCCAGCAGCGCCTGGACAGGGGGCAGTCAGCCCCAGCATTTT. The rearrangement uses TRBV6-1 and TRBJ1-5, with 11 positions matching TRBD1. The CDR3 length is 15 residues. J lost 6 bases, V lost 6 bases, and 7 bases had no gene match. CDR1 is MNHNS and CDR2 is SASEGT in the germline V gene.

The chain has TRBV10-3 and TRBJ1-2; D possibly corresponds to TRBD1 (6 bases). Trimming removed 0 bases from V and 9 bases from J, with 14 bases in between. CDR3 size: 14 residues. Germline V gene lookup returns CDR1 ENHRY and CDR2 SYGVKD. CDR3 bases: TGTGCCATCAGTGAGTCTGAGGCAGGGGCCCGCTACACCTTC. Its protein product is CAISESEAGARYTF.

The chain recombines TRBV28 with TRBJ2-7, with TRBD1 matching 7 bases. The V gene end was trimmed by 11 bases and the J gene end by 2 bases; junction bases not matched to a gene: 6. There are 12 residues in the CDR3. Germline V gives CDR1 MDHEN, CDR2 SYDVKM. In nucleotides, the CDR3 is TGTGCCGTTCGGACAGGTACCTACGAGCAGTACTTC. Its protein is CAVRTGTYEQYF.

In its sample, this clonotype was seen many times. The chain is built from TRBV5-1 and TRBJ2-5; possible D gene TRBD2, 5 bases. Germline values: CDR1 SGHRS, CDR2 YFSETQ. V was clipped by 3 bases and J by 7 bases, with 13 bases between them. The CDR3 contains 13 residues. The CDR3 loop reads CASSSHDGGTQYF. CDR3 DNA: TGCGCCAGCAGCTCCCATGATGGAGGGACCCAGTACTTC.

This clonotype occurred a few times. The rearrangement joins TRBV7-2 to TRBJ2-7; D is uncertain. Between the trimmed V and J ends, which lost 2 bases and 0 bases, there was a span of 11 bases. Germline CDR1 is SGHTA and CDR2 is FQGNSA. CDR3 length: 15 amino acids. The CDR3 spells CASSLRNSPSYEQYF. CDR3 sequence (DNA): TGTGCCAGCAGCTTACGGAACAGCCCCTCCTACGAGCAGTACTTC.

The chain joins TRBV6-5 to TRBJ2-7; the D is unclear. V dropped 2 bases and J dropped 4 bases, with 9 bases sitting between them. The germline V gene encodes CDR1 MNHEY and CDR2 SVGAGI. The CDR3 runs 13 residues. Written as DNA, the CDR3 is TGTGCCAGCAGTTACCGAAAAGCGTACGAGCAGTACTTC. The encoded protein is CASSYRKAYEQYF.

This clonotype was counted a few times. The chain is built from TRBV4-3 and TRBJ2-1; no reliable D call. Germline V gene sequence: CDR1 LGHNA, CDR2 YSLEER. This CDR3 region has 19 residues. V was cut by 0 bases and J by 7 bases, with 25 bases left in between. This CDR3 is CASSQDMSGGQGMGNEQFF. CDR3 nucleotide sequence: TGCGCCAGCAGCCAAGATATGAGTGGTGGTCAAGGTATGGGAAATGAGCAGTTCTTC.

This chain connects TRBV27 to TRBJ2-7; no definite D call. The V gene lost 5 bases and the J gene lost 0 bases, with 11 bases spanning the gap. The CDR3 totals 14 residues. CDR1 and CDR2 from the germline V gene are MNHEY and SMNVEV (reference sequence). The CDR3 DNA sequence: TGTGCCAGCAGTGCCTATAGGAGCTCCTACGAGCAGTACTTC. Amino acid sequence: CASSAYRSSYEQYF.

This clonotype was counted at least ten times. This rearrangement joins TRBV5-6 to TRBJ2-1; TRBD1 agrees at 11 bases. This CDR3 contains 16 residues. CDR1 is SGHDT and CDR2 is YYEEEE in the germline V gene. V lost 6 bases to trimming and J lost 6 bases; unmatched junction nucleotides: 11. The CDR3 sequence: CASKANGGQGGNEQFF. CDR3 coding DNA: TGTGCCAGCAAGGCAAACGGGGGACAGGGGGGCAATGAGCAGTTCTTC.

This clonotype was picked up a small number of times. The chain combines TRBV28 with TRBJ2-1, with 8 bases lining up with TRBD1. J was trimmed by 4 bases and V by 8 bases; bases with no gene match: 10. CDR1 MDHEN and CDR2 SYDVKM come from the germline V gene. The CDR3 sequence is 15 residues long. The DNA for the CDR3 is TGTGCCAGCGGCCTTGGACAGGGACAATACAATGAGCAGTTCTTC. It encodes CASGLGQGQYNEQFF.

This clonotype was found a few times. The chain couples TRBV7-2 to TRBJ2-3; TRBD2 matches at 10 bases. The CDR3 runs to 17 residues. V trimming: 5 bases; J trimming: 2 bases; junction bases outside the gene matches: 10. Germline V lookup: CDR1 SGHTA, CDR2 FQGNSA. For the CDR3, the DNA is TGTGCCAGCAGCAAAAAGCGGGGGGGACCCAACACAGATACGCAGTATTTT. Translated: CASSKKRGGPNTDTQYF.

The V and J genes are TRBV4-2 and TRBJ2-1; 8 bases map to TRBD2. V shed 6 bases, J shed 4 bases, and the junction held 11 bases outside the gene matches. From germline, CDR1 is LGHNA and CDR2 YNFKEQ. The CDR3 totals 16 residues. CDR3: CASSSPGLGTYNEQFF. The CDR3 region has the DNA TGTGCCAGCAGTTCACCGGGACTAGGAACATACAATGAGCAGTTCTTC.

This clonotype was found many times. The chain carries TRBV10-3 and TRBJ2-1; 7 positions match TRBD1. V was clipped by 2 bases and J by 3 bases; unmatched bases: 4. This CDR3 comprises 15 residues. CDR1 is ENHRY, CDR2 SYGVKD, per germline. CDR3 protein: CAISENRGSYNEQFF. As DNA, the CDR3 is TGTGCCATCAGTGAGAACAGGGGAAGCTACAATGAGCAGTTCTTC.